Sequencing of this T cell receptor (beta chain) was carried out in a study of blood T cell repertoires in COVID-19. This clone was counted only a few times. In the original processing: Amplification from reference gene primers served as the basis for estimated nucleated cell counts. Libraries were prepared by immunoSEQ multiplex PCR; TCRdb keeps only in-frame clonotypes and omits some of them. The D gene and trimming were derived from the DNA, and the V and J assignments and clone size from that table. The table shows about 110,000 clones, with about two thirds occurring only once. The source material was peripheral blood. The receptor was isolated from a woman between 35 and 50 years old with acute or convalescent COVID-19.

The CDR3 loop is CASAGTVPPLHGYTF. The CDR3, as DNA: TGTGCCAGCGCCGGGACAGTCCCGCCCCTACATGGCTACACCTTC. The genes are TRBV9 and TRBJ1-2; 7 nucleotides match TRBD1. The CDR3 runs to 15 residues. CDR1 and CDR2 (germline): SGDLS, YYNGEE. After removal of 7 bases from V and 6 bases from J, the junction contained 15 bases not matched to a gene.